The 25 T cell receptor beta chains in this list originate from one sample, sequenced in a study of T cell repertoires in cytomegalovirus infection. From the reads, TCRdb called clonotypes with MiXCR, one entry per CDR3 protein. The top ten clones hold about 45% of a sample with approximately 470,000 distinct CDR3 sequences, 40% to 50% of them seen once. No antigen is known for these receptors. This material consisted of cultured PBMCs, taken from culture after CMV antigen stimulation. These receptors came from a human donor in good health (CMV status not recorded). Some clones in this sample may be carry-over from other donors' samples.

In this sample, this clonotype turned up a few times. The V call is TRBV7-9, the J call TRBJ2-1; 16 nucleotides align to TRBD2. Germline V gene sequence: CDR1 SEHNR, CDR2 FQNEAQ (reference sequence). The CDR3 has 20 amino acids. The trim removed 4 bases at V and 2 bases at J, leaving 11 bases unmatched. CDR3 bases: TGTGCCAGCAGCTCCTTGGGACTAGCGGGGGGGCCTGGAACCTACAATGAGCAGTTCTTC. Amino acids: CASSSLGLAGGPGTYNEQFF.

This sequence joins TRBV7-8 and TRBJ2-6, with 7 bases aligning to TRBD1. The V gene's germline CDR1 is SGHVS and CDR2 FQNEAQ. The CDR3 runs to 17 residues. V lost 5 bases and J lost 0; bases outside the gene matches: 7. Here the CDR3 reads CASSPRDRYSGANVLTF. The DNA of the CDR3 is TGTGCCAGCAGCCCCCGGGACAGATACTCTGGGGCCAACGTCCTGACTTTC.

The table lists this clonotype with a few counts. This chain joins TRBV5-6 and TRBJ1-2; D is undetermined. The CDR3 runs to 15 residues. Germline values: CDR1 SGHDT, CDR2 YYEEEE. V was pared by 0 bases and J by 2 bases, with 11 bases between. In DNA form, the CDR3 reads TGTGCCAGCAGCTTGGACGACCGGTACAACTATGGCTACACCTTC. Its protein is CASSLDDRYNYGYTF. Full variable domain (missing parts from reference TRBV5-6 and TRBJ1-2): DAGVTQSPTHLIKTRGQQVTLRCSPKSGHDTVSWYQQALGQGPQFIFQYYEEEERQRGNFPDRFSGHQFPNYSSELNVNALLLGDSALYLCASSLDDRYNYGYTFGSGTRLTVV.

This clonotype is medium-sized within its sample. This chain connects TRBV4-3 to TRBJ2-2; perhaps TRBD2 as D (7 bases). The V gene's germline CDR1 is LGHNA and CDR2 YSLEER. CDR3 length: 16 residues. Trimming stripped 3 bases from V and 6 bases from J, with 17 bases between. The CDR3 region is CASSQGAGVLAGELFF. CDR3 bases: TGCGCCAGCAGCCAGGGGGCGGGAGTATTAGCCGGGGAGCTGTTTTTT.

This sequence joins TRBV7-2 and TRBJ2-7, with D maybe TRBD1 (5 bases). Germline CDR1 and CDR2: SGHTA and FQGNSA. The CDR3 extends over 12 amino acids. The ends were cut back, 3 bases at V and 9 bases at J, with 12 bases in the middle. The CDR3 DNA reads TGTGCCAGCAGCTTGCCCGTGGGGCCGCAGTACTTC. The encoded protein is CASSLPVGPQYF.

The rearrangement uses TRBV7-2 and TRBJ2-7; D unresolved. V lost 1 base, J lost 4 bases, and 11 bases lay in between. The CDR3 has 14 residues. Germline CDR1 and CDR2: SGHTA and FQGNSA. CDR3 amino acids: CASSLDRYSYEQYF. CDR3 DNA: TGTGCCAGCAGCTTAGACCGTTACTCATACGAGCAGTACTTC.

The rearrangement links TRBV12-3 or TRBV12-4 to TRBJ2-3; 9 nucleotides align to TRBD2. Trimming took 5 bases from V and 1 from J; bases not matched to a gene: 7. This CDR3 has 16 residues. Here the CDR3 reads CASSARGGRGTDTQYF. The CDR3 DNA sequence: TGTGCCAGCAGTGCGCGGGGGGGCCGGGGCACAGATACGCAGTATTTT.

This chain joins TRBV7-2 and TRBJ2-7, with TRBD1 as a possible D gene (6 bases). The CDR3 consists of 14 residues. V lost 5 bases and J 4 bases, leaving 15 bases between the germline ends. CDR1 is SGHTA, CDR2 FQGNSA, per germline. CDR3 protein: CASSLAGVMYEQYF. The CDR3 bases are TGTGCCAGCAGCCTTGCAGGGGTAATGTACGAGCAGTACTTC. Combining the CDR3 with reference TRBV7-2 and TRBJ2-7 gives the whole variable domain GAGVSQSPSNKVTEKGKDVELRCDPISGHTALYWYRQSLGQGLEFLIYFQGNSAPDKSGLPSDRFSAERTGGSVSTLTIQRTQQEDSAVYLCASSLAGVMYEQYFGPGTRLTVT.

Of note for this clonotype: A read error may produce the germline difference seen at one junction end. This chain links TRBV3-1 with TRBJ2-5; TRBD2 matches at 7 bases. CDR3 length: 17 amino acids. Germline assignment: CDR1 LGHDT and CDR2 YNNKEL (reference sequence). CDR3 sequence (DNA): TGTGCCATCAGCCAAGAACGGACTAGGGACTACCAAGAGACCCAGTACTTC. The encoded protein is CAISQERTRDYQETQYF.

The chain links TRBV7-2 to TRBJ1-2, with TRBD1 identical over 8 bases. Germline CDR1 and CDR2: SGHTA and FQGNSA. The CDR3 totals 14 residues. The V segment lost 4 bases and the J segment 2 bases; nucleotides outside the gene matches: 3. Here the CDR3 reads CASSWTGRNYGYTF. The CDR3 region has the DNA TGTGCCAGCAGCTGGACAGGGCGGAACTATGGCTACACCTTC.

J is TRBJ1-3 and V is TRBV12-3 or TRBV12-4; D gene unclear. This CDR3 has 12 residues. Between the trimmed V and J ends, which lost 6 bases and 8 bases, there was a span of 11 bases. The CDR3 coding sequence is TGTGCCAGCAGCACCCGGCGGGACACCATATATTTT. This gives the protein CASSTRRDTIYF.

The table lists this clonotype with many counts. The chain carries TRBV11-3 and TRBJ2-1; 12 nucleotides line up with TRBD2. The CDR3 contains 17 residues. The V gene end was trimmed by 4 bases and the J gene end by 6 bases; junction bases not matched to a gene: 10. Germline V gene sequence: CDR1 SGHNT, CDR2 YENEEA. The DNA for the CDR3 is TGTGCCAGCAGCTCGCGGGGGGGACTAGCGGGTTTCAATGAGCAGTTCTTC. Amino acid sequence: CASSSRGGLAGFNEQFF.

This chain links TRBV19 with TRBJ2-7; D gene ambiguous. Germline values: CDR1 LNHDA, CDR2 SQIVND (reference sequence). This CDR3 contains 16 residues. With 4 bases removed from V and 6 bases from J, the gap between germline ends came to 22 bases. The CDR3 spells CASSTPPLWGRPEQYF. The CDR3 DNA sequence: TGTGCCAGTAGTACCCCCCCACTGTGGGGAAGGCCCGAGCAGTACTTC.

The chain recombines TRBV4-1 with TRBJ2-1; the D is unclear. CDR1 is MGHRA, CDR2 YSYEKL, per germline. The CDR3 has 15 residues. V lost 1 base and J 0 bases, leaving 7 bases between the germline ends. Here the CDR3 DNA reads TGCGCCAGCAGCCAAGTCGTCCTCTCCTACAATGAGCAGTTCTTC. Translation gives CASSQVVLSYNEQFF.

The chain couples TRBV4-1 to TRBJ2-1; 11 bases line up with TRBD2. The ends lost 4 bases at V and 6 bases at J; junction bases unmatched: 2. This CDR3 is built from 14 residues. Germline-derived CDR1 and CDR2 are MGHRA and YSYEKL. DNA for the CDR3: TGCGCCAGCAGCCGACTAGCGGGACTCAATGAGCAGTTCTTC. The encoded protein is CASSRLAGLNEQFF.

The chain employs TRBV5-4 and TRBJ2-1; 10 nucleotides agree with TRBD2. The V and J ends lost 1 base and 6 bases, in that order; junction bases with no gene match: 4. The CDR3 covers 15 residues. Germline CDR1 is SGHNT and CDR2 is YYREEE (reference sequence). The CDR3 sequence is CASSLSSGSVNEQFF. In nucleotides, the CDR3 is TGTGCCAGCAGCTTGTCTAGCGGGAGTGTCAATGAGCAGTTCTTC.

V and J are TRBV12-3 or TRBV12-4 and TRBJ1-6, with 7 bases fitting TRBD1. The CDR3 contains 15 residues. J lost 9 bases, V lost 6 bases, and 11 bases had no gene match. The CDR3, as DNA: TGTGCCAGCAGGCTACAGGGGCTTGCTCCTTCACCCCTCCACTTT. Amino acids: CASRLQGLAPSPLHF.

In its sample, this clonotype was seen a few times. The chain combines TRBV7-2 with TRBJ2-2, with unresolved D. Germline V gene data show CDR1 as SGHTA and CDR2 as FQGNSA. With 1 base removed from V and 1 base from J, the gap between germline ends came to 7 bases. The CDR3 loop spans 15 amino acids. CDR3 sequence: CASSLGTLNTGELFF. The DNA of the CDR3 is TGTGCCAGCAGCTTAGGGACCCTGAACACCGGGGAGCTGTTTTTT.

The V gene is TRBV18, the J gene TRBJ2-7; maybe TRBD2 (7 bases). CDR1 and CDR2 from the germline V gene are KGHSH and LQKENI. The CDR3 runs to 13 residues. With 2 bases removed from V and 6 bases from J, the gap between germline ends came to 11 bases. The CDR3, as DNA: TGTGCCAGCTCACCAACGGGGGGCGGCGAGCAGTACTTC. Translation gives CASSPTGGGEQYF. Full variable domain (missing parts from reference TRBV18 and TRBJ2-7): NAGVMQNPRHLVRRRGQEARLRCSPMKGHSHVYWYRQLPEEGLKFMVYLQKENIIDESGMPKERFSAEFPKEGPSILRIQQVVRGDSAAYFCASSPTGGGEQYFGPGTRLTVT.

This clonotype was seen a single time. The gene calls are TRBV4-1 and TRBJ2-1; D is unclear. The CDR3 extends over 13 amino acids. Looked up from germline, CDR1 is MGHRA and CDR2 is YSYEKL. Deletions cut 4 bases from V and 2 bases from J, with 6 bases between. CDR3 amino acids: CASSPIPYNEQFF. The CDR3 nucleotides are TGCGCCAGCAGCCCCATACCCTACAATGAGCAGTTCTTC.

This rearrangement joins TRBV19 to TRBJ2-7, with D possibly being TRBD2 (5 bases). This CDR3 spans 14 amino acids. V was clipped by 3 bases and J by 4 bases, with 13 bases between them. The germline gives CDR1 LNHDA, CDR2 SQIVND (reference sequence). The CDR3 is CASSMRVPDYEQYF. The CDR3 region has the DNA TGTGCCAGTAGTATGCGGGTCCCTGATTACGAGCAGTACTTC.

The CDR3 DNA follows: TGTGCCATAGGCAGGGGCCTTGGGGATACGCAGTATTTT. It yields the protein CAIGRGLGDTQYF. The J gene is TRBJ2-3, the V gene TRBV7-2; TRBD1 is a possible D gene (6 bases). Per germline, CDR1 SGHTA and CDR2 FQGNSA. Trimming left V 10 bases short and J 6 bases short, with 17 bases between. The CDR3 is made up of 13 amino acids. The variable domain in full, with the rest retrieved from reference TRBV7-2 and TRBJ2-3, is GAGVSQSPSNKVTEKGKDVELRCDPISGHTALYWYRQSLGQGLEFLIYFQGNSAPDKSGLPSDRFSAERTGGSVSTLTIQRTQQEDSAVYLCAIGRGLGDTQYFGPGTRLTVL.

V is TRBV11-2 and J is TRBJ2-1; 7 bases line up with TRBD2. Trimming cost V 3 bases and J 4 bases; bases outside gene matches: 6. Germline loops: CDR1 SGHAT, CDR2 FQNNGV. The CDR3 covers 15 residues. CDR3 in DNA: TGTGCCAGCAGCTTGGGACTAACAATATACAATGAGCAGTTCTTC. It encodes CASSLGLTIYNEQFF.

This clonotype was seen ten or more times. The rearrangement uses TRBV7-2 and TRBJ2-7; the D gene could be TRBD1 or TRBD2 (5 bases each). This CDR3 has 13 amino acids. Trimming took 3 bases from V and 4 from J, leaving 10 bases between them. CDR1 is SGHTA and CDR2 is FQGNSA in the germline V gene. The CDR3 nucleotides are TGTGCCAGCAGCTTCCGGTGGGGGTACGAGCAGTACTTC. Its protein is CASSFRWGYEQYF.

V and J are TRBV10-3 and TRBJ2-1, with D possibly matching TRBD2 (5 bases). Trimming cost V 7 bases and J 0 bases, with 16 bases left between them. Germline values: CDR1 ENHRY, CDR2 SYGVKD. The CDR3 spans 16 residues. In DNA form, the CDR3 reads TGTGCCATCACTCCGGAGCGGACGAGCTCCTACAATGAGCAGTTCTTC. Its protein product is CAITPERTSSYNEQFF.